Listed below are T cell receptor beta chains from one sample, sequenced in a study of blood T cell repertoires in COVID-19. Using immunoSEQ multiplex PCR, the repertoire was profiled, and TCRdb retains in-frame clones only, with some absent. The table shows some 380,000 clones, with approximately 86% occurring only once. Sequenced sample: PBMCs or T cells enriched from blood (not recorded which). These receptors came from a middle-aged woman with acute COVID-19. The CDR3 runs from the conserved cysteine through the conserved F or W. The D gene is left open where the match is weak. Part of the rows lack a size; the others show once, few, many or a class for expanded clones.

TGTGCCAGTAGGGCAGGGGCAGATCATGGCTACACCTTC	CASRAGADHGYTF	TRBJ1-2	NA	TRBV19	NA
TGTGCCACCAGCAGAGTCGGGGGGCGTAGTCATGAGCAGTTCTTC	CATSRVGGRSHEQFF	TRBJ2-1	NA	TRBV15	NA
TGTGCCAGCAGCCCGGACCCCGGGACAGGGGTTAATAGCAATCAGCCCCAGCATTTT	CASSPDPGTGVNSNQPQHF	TRBJ1-5	TRBD1	TRBV11-2	NA
TGTGCCAGCAGACCCGGGACAGGGAATGAAAAACTGTTTTTT	CASRPGTGNEKLFF	TRBJ1-4	TRBD1	TRBV7-2	NA
TGTGCCAGCAGCTTGATCCCGGACACCATATATTTT	CASSLIPDTIYF	TRBJ1-3	NA	TRBV5-6	NA
TGTGCCAGCAGTTACCAACGGTGTAACTTT	CASSYQRCNF	TRBJ1-6	NA	TRBV6-5	NA
TGCAGTGCTAGTCCGGGGGGGGCCATAGATACGCAGTATTTT	CSASPGGAIDTQYF	TRBJ2-3	TRBD2	TRBV20-1	NA
TGTGCCAGCAGCTTAGCGGCTCCTGGAAACACCATATATTTT	CASSLAAPGNTIYF	TRBJ1-3	NA	TRBV7-8	NA
TGTGCCAGCAGCCTCTTCGGTACTGAAAAACTGTTTTTT	CASSLFGTEKLFF	TRBJ1-4	NA	TRBV4-2	NA
TGCGCCAGCAGCTCTCATACAGGCACGAACTATGGCTACACCTTC	CASSSHTGTNYGYTF	TRBJ1-2	NA	TRBV5-1	NA
TGTGCCAGCTCACAGACAGGGTACGCAGATACGCAGTATTTT	CASSQTGYADTQYF	TRBJ2-3	TRBD1	TRBV18	NA
TGCGCCAGCAGCACAGCGACGGGAGCATACGAGCAGTACTTC	CASSTATGAYEQYF	TRBJ2-7	NA	TRBV5-1	NA
TGTGCCAGCAGTATGGGGGGGACCCGGAGCAATCAGCCCCAGCATTTT	CASSMGGTRSNQPQHF	TRBJ1-5	NA	TRBV6-2/TRBV6-3	NA
TGTGCCAGCAGCCCCGGAGGCGATCAGCCCCAGCATTTT	CASSPGGDQPQHF	TRBJ1-5	NA	TRBV14	NA
TGTGCCACCAGTGATCCGGTTAACTATGGCTACACCTTC	CATSDPVNYGYTF	TRBJ1-2	NA	TRBV24-1	NA
TGTGCCAGCAGCTTGTTCGGGACAGGGCTATATGGCTACACCTTC	CASSLFGTGLYGYTF	TRBJ1-2	TRBD1	TRBV9	NA
TGTGCCAGCTCGACTTTGTACAGGGCCATGAACACTGAAGCTTTCTTT	CASSTLYRAMNTEAFF	TRBJ1-1	NA	TRBV2	NA
TGTGCCAGCAGCGCCGAGTCGGGATTAAATCAGCCCCAGCATTTT	CASSAESGLNQPQHF	TRBJ1-5	NA	TRBV11-2	NA
TGCGCCAGCAGCACCGAGGGTTTTGGGTCACCCCTCCACTTT	CASSTEGFGSPLHF	TRBJ1-6	NA	TRBV5-1	NA
TGCGCCAGCAGCCCACAGGGGCGAGACACCGGGGAGCTGTTTTTT	CASSPQGRDTGELFF	TRBJ2-2	TRBD1	TRBV5-1	NA
TGTGCCAGTAGAGGGGGATCAACTAATGAAAAACTGTTTTTT	CASRGGSTNEKLFF	TRBJ1-4	NA	TRBV19	NA
TGTGCTAGTGGTTTCCCCAGAGGGCTCATCTTGGGTCCCTTACCTAGCACAGATACGCAGTATTTT	CASGFPRGLILGPLPSTDTQYF	TRBJ2-3	NA	TRBV12-5	NA
TGTGCCAGCAGCTTAGAGACAGGGCGCGAGCAGTACTTC	CASSLETGREQYF	TRBJ2-7	TRBD1	TRBV7-2	NA
TGTGCCAGCAGCTCCGGACAGAGCAGCATTACGCAGTATTTT	CASSSGQSSITQYF	TRBJ2-3	NA	TRBV5-6	NA
TGTGCCAGCAGTGACCAGACAGGGGCCTACGAGCAGTACTTC	CASSDQTGAYEQYF	TRBJ2-7	TRBD1	TRBV25-1	NA
TGCAGCGTTCAGGGACAGCTGAACACTGAAGCTTTCTTT	CSVQGQLNTEAFF	TRBJ1-1	TRBD1	TRBV29-1	NA
TGTGCCAGCAGCACTCTAACAGGGATTGGAAACACCATATATTTT	CASSTLTGIGNTIYF	TRBJ1-3	NA	TRBV7-9	few
TGTGCCAGCAGCAAGACAGCTTCTAGCACAGATACGCAGTATTTT	CASSKTASSTDTQYF	TRBJ2-3	NA	TRBV5-4	NA
TGTGCCAGCAGCGGAGACAGGGGTAAGAACTATGGCTACACCTTC	CASSGDRGKNYGYTF	TRBJ1-2	TRBD1	TRBV7-9	few
TGTGCCAGTGGCGAGACGGCGGGATACAATGAGCAGTTCTTC	CASGETAGYNEQFF	TRBJ2-1	NA	TRBV19	NA
TGTGCCAGCAGCTCCGTTACTCATGGCTACACCTTC	CASSSVTHGYTF	TRBJ1-2	NA	TRBV5-5	NA
TGTGCCAGCAGCAACCGGGAGGTAGAGCAGTACTTC	CASSNREVEQYF	TRBJ2-7	TRBD2	TRBV3-1/TRBV3-2	NA
TGTGCCAGCAGCCGAGGACAGGGGAACACTGAAGCTTTCTTT	CASSRGQGNTEAFF	TRBJ1-1	TRBD1	TRBV7-7	once
TGTGCCAGACCCCGGGGTCACGGCCGAGCTAACTATGGCTACACCTTC	CARPRGHGRANYGYTF	TRBJ1-2	NA	TRBV5-3	once
TGTGCCGGGAGGACAGGAGCTAATGAAAAACTGTTTTTT	CAGRTGANEKLFF	TRBJ1-4	TRBD1	TRBV30	NA
TGTGCCACCAGTGACCGAGGGACATCTCGTAGCACAGATACGCAGTATTTT	CATSDRGTSRSTDTQYF	TRBJ2-3	NA	TRBV24-1	NA
TGTGCCAGCAGTTCGGACAGGAGCTCCTACAATGAGCAGTTCTTC	CASSSDRSSYNEQFF	TRBJ2-1	TRBD1	TRBV5-6	NA
TGTGCCAGCAGGGTGGTGTCAGACTATGGCTACACCTTC	CASRVVSDYGYTF	TRBJ1-2	NA	TRBV2	NA
TGTGCCAGCAGTGAACGGGTCGGCTACACTGAAGCTTTCTTT	CASSERVGYTEAFF	TRBJ1-1	NA	TRBV6-1	NA
TGTGCCAGCAGTGAAGTTTCCCTAGCGGGACCCCCAGATACGCAGTATTTT	CASSEVSLAGPPDTQYF	TRBJ2-3	TRBD2	TRBV2	NA
TGTGCCAGCAGCCTAACGACAGGGATTGGGACTGAAGCTTTCTTT	CASSLTTGIGTEAFF	TRBJ1-1	TRBD1	TRBV4-2	NA
TGTGCCAGCAGCCAAGATGGGCCTAACACCGGGGAGCTGTTTTTT	CASSQDGPNTGELFF	TRBJ2-2	NA	TRBV14	few
TGCGCCAGCAGTTCTAGCGGGGGGGCTATAGATACGCAGTATTTT	CASSSSGGAIDTQYF	TRBJ2-3	TRBD2	TRBV10-2	NA
TGTGCCAGCAGCCCGCTAGCGGGGGGGCTCACAGATACGCAGTATTTT	CASSPLAGGLTDTQYF	TRBJ2-3	TRBD2	TRBV3-1/TRBV3-2	NA
TGCGCCAGCAGCTTCAGGACGGGGGGAGGCACAGATACGCAGTATTTT	CASSFRTGGGTDTQYF	TRBJ2-3	TRBD2	TRBV4-1	NA
TGTGCCAGTAGATCCAGTGGGCAGGTCTATGGCTACACCTTC	CASRSSGQVYGYTF	TRBJ1-2	NA	TRBV19	NA
TGTGCCAGCTCACCAGCGACAGGGGACAACACTGAAGCTTTCTTT	CASSPATGDNTEAFF	TRBJ1-1	TRBD1	TRBV18	NA
TGTGCCAGCAGCGCTAAACAGGGAACCTACGAGCAGTACTTC	CASSAKQGTYEQYF	TRBJ2-7	NA	TRBV7-9	NA
TGTGCCAGCAGTTACCTGGGACAACTCTACGAGCAGTACTTC	CASSYLGQLYEQYF	TRBJ2-7	NA	TRBV6-5	NA
TGTGCCAGCAGTGACGACAGGGGTACCGGCACTGAAGCTTTCTTT	CASSDDRGTGTEAFF	TRBJ1-1	TRBD1	TRBV25-1	NA
TGTGCCAGCAGCCGGACAGGCAGGGATGGCTACACCTTC	CASSRTGRDGYTF	TRBJ1-2	TRBD1	TRBV3-1/TRBV3-2	NA
TGTGCCAGCAGTTTATGGGGGGGGCGGGGCAATGAGCAGTTCTTC	CASSLWGGRGNEQFF	TRBJ2-1	NA	TRBV27	NA
TGTGCCACCAGTGATGCAGGGGTCGGGAACACTGAAGCTTTCTTT	CATSDAGVGNTEAFF	TRBJ1-1	NA	TRBV24-1	once
TGTGCCAGCAGCTTAGGCGGGGGGGCCTACACCGGGGAGCTGTTTTTT	CASSLGGGAYTGELFF	TRBJ2-2	TRBD2	TRBV11-3	NA
TGTGCCAGCAGAAGGGGCGGGGGGGTCACAGATACGCAGTATTTT	CASRRGGGVTDTQYF	TRBJ2-3	TRBD2	TRBV6-5	NA
TGTGCCAGCAGCCAAGGGAGCAGGGCTAGCACAGATACGCAGTATTTT	CASSQGSRASTDTQYF	TRBJ2-3	NA	TRBV4-2	NA
TGTGCCAGCAGTTTTCATGCGGAGAGACTAGCCAAAAACATTCAGTACTTC	CASSFHAERLAKNIQYF	TRBJ2-4	NA	TRBV2	NA
TGTGCCAGCAGCCAAGAATTGCGGGGGGCCAAAAACATTCAGTACTTC	CASSQELRGAKNIQYF	TRBJ2-4	TRBD2	TRBV4-2	NA
TGTGCCAGCAGCCCCCGGGACAGGGGGCTTTCACCCCTCCACTTT	CASSPRDRGLSPLHF	TRBJ1-6	TRBD1	TRBV11-2	NA